The sequence of this T cell receptor (beta chain) was determined in a study of metastatic and nonmetastatic thyroid tumors. Study-level background: Repertoire comparisons spanned blood and tumor or nodule tissue from malignant and benign thyroid patients.

Original data processing: Across clinicopathological groups, CDR3 differences served as the basis for building a distant-metastasis classifier for papillary thyroid cancer. TCRdb reassembled clones from the PCR reads with MiXCR. The V and J calls were determined by TCRdb, not by the authors. The data show about 25,000 clones, 22% seen once. This clone is categorized as medium-sized (0.01 to 0.1%). The germline V gene encodes CDR1 MNHNS and CDR2 SASEGT. The CDR3 sequence is 12 residues long. V lost 6 bases, J lost 7 bases, and 10 bases lay in between. Thyroid surgery was performed in patients who had received no treatment beforehand.

The receptor was isolated from a female donor with papillary thyroid cancer or a benign thyroid nodule (not recorded which). Some clones in this sample may be carry-over from other donors' samples. This chain links TRBV6-1 with TRBJ1-3, with no clear D. Material: blood. CDR3 residues: CASRRETNTIYF. The CDR3 DNA is TGTGCCAGCAGGAGGGAGACGAACACCATATATTTT.